This T cell receptor beta chain was recorded in a study of T cell responses to AZD1222 COVID-19 vaccine. Study as a whole: Second doses that came at about 4 or about 12 weeks were put together. Points from the study as a whole: Most donors were white British and more were female, and clonal diversity was possibly underestimated. Close to half of spike-specific TCRs reportedly recognize unmutated variant regions. After two AZD1222 doses, spike-specific TCR breadth and depth rose versus day 0.

TCRdb keeps only in-frame clones here, not all; method: immunoSEQ multiplex PCR. The sample holds 90,000 to 110,000 clones, roughly 88% seen once. Regarding this clone: Antigen unknown.

Germline CDR1 is SGHRS and CDR2 is YFSETQ. The CDR3 is made up of 13 amino acids. Germline trimming cut 5 bases from V and 6 bases from J; bases unmatched to any gene: 7. The chain links TRBV5-1 to TRBJ1-2; TRBD1 aligns across 7 bases. The TCR originated in an adult in good health. The sequencing used peripheral blood, collected on day 0 of AZD1222 vaccination. The CDR3, as DNA: TGCGCCAGCAGGGACAGGCGTGATAATGGCTACACCTTC. Translation gives CASRDRRDNGYTF.